The 14 T cell receptor beta chains presented below share a single source sample, sequenced in a study of blood T cell repertoires in COVID-19. The data were produced by immunoSEQ multiplex PCR, yet TCRdb's version contains in-frame clones alone and is incomplete. This table holds 140,000 to 150,000 clones, approximately 81% found once. Sequenced sample: peripheral blood. These receptors originate from a human donor in a cohort sampled during active COVID-19.

The V call is TRBV12-3 or TRBV12-4, the J call TRBJ1-1; D may be TRBD1 (5 bases). The CDR3 length is 12 residues. V was trimmed by 3 bases and J by 9 bases, leaving 11 bases between them. The CDR3 DNA sequence: TGTGCCAGCAGTTTCGGGACTCCCAAAGCTTTCTTT. As protein: CASSFGTPKAFF.

This clone was seen only once. The rearrangement uses TRBV2 and TRBJ1-2; TRBD1 matches 10 bases. The CDR3 is 14 residues long. Unmatched junction bases numbered 7, after V lost 5 bases and J lost 7 bases. Per germline, CDR1 SNHLY and CDR2 FYNNEI. CDR3 in amino acids: CASSTTGQGIGYTF. The CDR3, as DNA: TGTGCCAGCAGTACCACGGGACAGGGGATTGGCTACACCTTC.

In its sample, this clone was seen a few times. The V gene is TRBV5-1, the J gene TRBJ1-5; maybe TRBD1 (6 bases). Per the germline V gene, CDR1 is SGHRS and CDR2 is YFSETQ. With 1 base removed from V and 4 bases from J, the gap between germline ends came to 12 bases. The CDR3 is made up of 15 amino acids. CDR3 region: CASSLSGDGNQPQHF. The DNA of the CDR3 is TGCGCCAGCAGCTTGTCAGGGGATGGAAATCAGCCCCAGCATTTT.

The chain employs TRBV28 and TRBJ2-7; a possible D gene is TRBD2 (6 bases). The germline CDR1 and CDR2 sequences are MDHEN and SYDVKM. CDR3 length: 12 amino acids. Trimming took 8 bases from V and 3 from J, leaving 11 bases between them. The CDR3, as DNA: TGTGCCAGCCACTCGGGGGACTACGAGCAGTACTTC. Protein: CASHSGDYEQYF.

The chain recombines TRBV7-9 with TRBJ1-5, with TRBD1 identical over 10 bases. Germline lookup yields CDR1 SEHNR and CDR2 FQNEAQ (reference sequence). This CDR3 has 17 amino acids. J was trimmed by 4 bases and V by 5 bases; bases with no gene match: 11. The CDR3 protein is CASSPNLGTGVNQPQHF. The CDR3 bases are TGTGCCAGCAGCCCGAACCTCGGGACAGGGGTAAATCAGCCCCAGCATTTT.

In its sample, this clone was seen once. The chain carries TRBV29-1 and TRBJ2-2, with TRBD1 identical over 7 bases. The CDR3 has 13 residues. The ends lost 7 bases at V and 1 base at J; junction bases unmatched: 3. Germline V gene sequence: CDR1 SQVTM, CDR2 ANQGSEA. CDR3 region: CSARTGNTGELFF. CDR3 bases: TGCAGCGCCCGGACAGGGAACACCGGGGAGCTGTTTTTT.

The chain joins TRBV2 to TRBJ2-2, with TRBD1 identical over 7 bases. V shed 7 bases, J shed 2 bases, and the junction held 7 bases outside the gene matches. This CDR3 contains 15 residues. Germline CDR1 reads SNHLY; CDR2 reads FYNNEI. CDR3 sequence reads: CASILDRLNTGELFF. CDR3 nucleotides: TGTGCCAGCATTCTGGACAGGCTTAACACCGGGGAGCTGTTTTTT.

The V and J genes are TRBV7-9 and TRBJ2-5, with TRBD2 matching over 14 bases. Germline V lookup: CDR1 SEHNR, CDR2 FQNEAQ (reference sequence). The CDR3 sequence is 15 residues long. V shed 4 bases, J shed 4 bases, and the junction held 2 bases outside the gene matches. CDR3 in DNA: TGTGCCAGCAGCTCGGGGACTAGCGGGGGAGAGACCCAGTACTTC. The encoded protein is CASSSGTSGGETQYF.

This clone has a handful of counts. The V call is TRBV6-1, the J call TRBJ1-1; 9 bases line up with TRBD1. The V gene's germline CDR1 is MNHNS and CDR2 SASEGT. This CDR3 contains 12 residues. The ends lost 2 bases at V and 11 bases at J; junction bases unmatched: 3. The CDR3 nucleotides read TGTGCCAGCAGTGAACGGGACAGGGTGGCTTTCTTT. Its translation is CASSERDRVAFF.

This rearrangement joins TRBV6-5 to TRBJ2-7; a possible D gene is TRBD1 (6 bases). There are 15 residues in the CDR3. V was cut by 7 bases and J by 2 bases, with 18 bases left in between. From germline, CDR1 is MNHEY and CDR2 SVGAGI. CDR3 nucleotide sequence: TGTGCCAGCATGCTGCGAGGGGACAATCCCTACGAGCAGTACTTC. Translation gives CASMLRGDNPYEQYF.

This chain connects TRBV10-3 to TRBJ2-7; 8 bases match TRBD1. The V segment lost 7 bases and the J segment 2 bases; nucleotides outside the gene matches: 10. The CDR3 contains 15 residues. The germline V gene encodes CDR1 ENHRY and CDR2 SYGVKD. The CDR3 DNA reads TGTGCCATCAACGACGGACAGGGAAGGACCTACGAGCAGTACTTC. Translated: CAINDGQGRTYEQYF.

The chain is built from TRBV28 and TRBJ1-5, with 7 bases aligning to TRBD1. CDR1 MDHEN and CDR2 SYDVKM come from the germline V gene. The J segment lost 9 bases and the V segment lost 6 bases, leaving 5 bases of the junction unmatched. This CDR3 has 12 amino acids. For the CDR3, the DNA is TGTGCCAGCAGCTTAGGGGGCCGGCCCCAGCATTTT. Residues: CASSLGGRPQHF.

The chain carries TRBV7-6 and TRBJ1-3; tentative D call: TRBD1 (6 bases). This CDR3 region has 16 residues. CDR1 SGHVS and CDR2 FNYEAQ come from the germline V gene. V gave up 6 bases and J gave up 4 bases, with 19 bases separating them. CDR3 region: CASSSTGMLGGNTIYF. CDR3 nucleotides: TGTGCCAGCAGTTCGACAGGAATGCTGGGAGGAAACACCATATATTTT.

This rearrangement joins TRBV5-1 to TRBJ2-7, with TRBD2 as a possible D gene (6 bases). The germline gives CDR1 SGHRS, CDR2 YFSETQ. V gave up 5 bases and J gave up 4 bases, with 13 bases separating them. The CDR3 is 13 residues long. The CDR3 here is CASSSAGYYEQYF. CDR3 coding DNA: TGCGCCAGCAGTTCTGCGGGGTATTACGAGCAGTACTTC.